This TCR beta chain was sequenced for a study of shared clonotypes between healthy human individuals. Study details: Sampling drew on donors who were a couple of women and a few men aged 18 to 49. Study-level findings and limits: Large depth notwithstanding, sorted-subset sequencing proved incomplete by rarefaction. Among donors, the sharing of clonotypes was expected to be influenced by sequencing depth.

The table came from immunoSEQ multiplex PCR; TCRdb's copy has only in-frame clones and leaves some out. Among around 600,000 clones, more than 95% were seen once, and the ten largest hold around 0.058%. Remarks on this clone: Its antigen is not identified.

Per germline, CDR1 MNHNY and CDR2 SVGAGI (reference sequence). V lost 7 bases to trimming and J lost 2 bases, with 15 bases between them. The CDR3 covers 14 residues. V usage is TRBV6-6 and J usage is TRBJ2-7; TRBD1 or TRBD2 may be the D gene (5 bases each). The TCR comes from a woman aged 30 to 39 in good health. The source material was naive CD4+ T cells sorted from blood. The subset was: CD45RA+ positively selected. The CDR3 spells CASTPDSGTYEQYF. The DNA for the CDR3 is TGTGCCAGCACCCCTGACAGCGGTACCTACGAGCAGTACTTC.